This TCR beta chain was captured in a study of blood T cells in healthy people across ages. CDR3 length: 11 amino acids. The V gene lost 5 bases and the J gene lost 13 bases, with 14 bases spanning the gap. Germline V gives CDR1 SGHTA, CDR2 FQGNSA. With a J-beta primer mix and a sample-barcoded 5' primer, a second PCR ran roughly 7 to 11 cycles. TCRdb re-called the 5' RACE reads through MiXCR, storing one row per CDR3 protein. Of fewer than 900,000 distinct CDR3 sequences listed, about half are singletons. In its sample, this clonotype was seen a few times. Sequenced sample: blood. The chain is built from TRBV7-2 and TRBJ2-5; possible D gene TRBD1, 5 bases. This receptor was identified in a woman aged 55-69 years in good health. The CDR3 reads CASSPDSAWYF. CDR3 in DNA: TGTGCCAGCAGCCCCGACAGCGCTTGGTACTTC.